What follows are 30 T cell receptor beta chains derived from one specimen sequenced in a study of T cell repertoires and HLA-DP antigens (dated by TCRdb to the late 2010s). The method behind the library was the immunoSEQ multiplex PCR assay. This is the immuneACCESS table as TCRdb keeps it, with only in-frame sequences that have V and J called. A part of the clones is gone; compared with another copy, unresolved V genes explain less than half, and the rest is unexplained. This sample holds some 110,000 clones; over 90% were observed only once. The top ten constitute 0.27% of the sample. Their antigens are not known. The specimen sequenced was CD4+ T cells from PBMCs. These receptor sequences come from a young woman in good health and CMV-seronegative.

The chain combines TRBV6-1 with TRBJ1-1, with D hard to call. CDR3 size: 13 residues. V dropped 5 bases and J dropped 0 bases, with 7 bases sitting between them. The germline V gene has CDR1 MNHNS and CDR2 SASEGT. CDR3 nucleotides: TGTGCCAGCAGTATACGACTGAACACTGAAGCTTTCTTT. It specifies CASSIRLNTEAFF.

The chain links TRBV6-5 to TRBJ2-3; D is uncertain. Trimming stripped 2 bases from V and 6 bases from J, with 9 bases between. The germline V gene has CDR1 MNHEY and CDR2 SVGAGI. The CDR3 length is 13 residues. CDR3 DNA: TGTGCCAGCAGTTACGGGGTAGGGGATACGCAGTATTTT. Translated, it gives CASSYGVGDTQYF.

V and J are TRBV7-9 and TRBJ2-7; 7 bases are a match to TRBD2. This CDR3 has 17 amino acids. With 3 bases clipped from V and 1 base from J, the junction kept 12 bases outside the gene matches. CDR1 is SEHNR and CDR2 is FQNEAQ in the germline V gene (reference sequence). CDR3 sequence reads: CASSFRVAGGASYEQYF. The CDR3 nucleotides are TGTGCCAGCAGCTTCCGAGTAGCGGGCGGGGCTTCCTACGAGCAGTACTTC.

The chain has TRBV18 and TRBJ2-1; D is perhaps TRBD2 (5 bases). Germline V gene data show CDR1 as KGHSH and CDR2 as LQKENI. The CDR3 loop spans 15 amino acids. Deletions cut 5 bases from V and 5 bases from J, with 16 bases between. DNA of the CDR3: TGTGCCAGCTCAGAGGTAATAGCGTCAAACAATGAGCAGTTCTTC. It encodes CASSEVIASNNEQFF.

The rearrangement links TRBV27 to TRBJ1-4; 7 bases align to TRBD1. V was clipped by 6 bases and J by 6 bases; unmatched bases: 4. Germline CDR1 and CDR2: MNHEY and SMNVEV (reference sequence). This CDR3 contains 13 residues. CDR3 region: CASRSGTDEKLFF. Here the CDR3 DNA reads TGTGCCAGCAGGTCAGGGACAGATGAAAAACTGTTTTTT.

The sample holds a few counts of this clone. This rearrangement joins TRBV6-6 to TRBJ1-5, with D perhaps TRBD1 (5 bases). This CDR3 is built from 14 residues. Trimming took 3 bases from V and 4 from J, leaving 10 bases between them. The germline V gene encodes CDR1 MNHNY and CDR2 SVGAGI (reference sequence). The CDR3 DNA reads as TGTGCCAGCAGTTATCTCCAGGGAAATCAGCCCCAGCATTTT. It yields the protein CASSYLQGNQPQHF.

The J gene is TRBJ1-1, the V gene TRBV28, with 11 positions matching TRBD1. Germline CDR1 MDHEN, CDR2 SYDVKM. The CDR3 totals 14 residues. V shed 9 bases, J shed 5 bases, and the junction held 8 bases outside the gene matches. The CDR3 protein is CASPPDRGRTEAFF. The CDR3 DNA reads as TGTGCCAGTCCCCCGGACAGGGGGCGGACTGAAGCTTTCTTT.

The V gene is TRBV6-6, the J gene TRBJ1-5; perhaps TRBD1 as D (6 bases). In germline, CDR1 is MNHNY, CDR2 SVGAGI (reference sequence). The CDR3 contains 16 residues. The germline V and J ends were trimmed by 4 bases and 0 bases, with 13 bases remaining between them. CDR3 nucleotides: TGTGCCAGCAGTTCAAGGGGGTTGGATAGCAATCAGCCCCAGCATTTT. Translating it yields CASSSRGLDSNQPQHF.

CDR3 loop: CASSVDGGFQETQYF. CDR3 in DNA: TGTGCCAGCAGCGTAGACGGGGGATTTCAAGAGACCCAGTACTTC. This chain joins TRBV9 and TRBJ2-5, with a possible D match to TRBD2 (6 bases). Germline CDR1 and CDR2: SGDLS and YYNGEE. Trimming removed 0 bases at V and 2 bases at J, with 11 bases between. The CDR3 loop spans 15 amino acids.

The chain has TRBV6-6 and TRBJ2-1; 12 positions match TRBD2. The trim removed 6 bases at V and 7 bases at J, leaving 4 bases unmatched. CDR3 length: 14 amino acids. Germline CDR1 and CDR2: MNHNY and SVGAGI (reference sequence). CDR3 protein: CASSTSGRRNEQFF. Written as DNA, the CDR3 is TGTGCCAGCAGCACTAGCGGGAGGCGTAATGAGCAGTTCTTC.

This clone came up a few times. The chain couples TRBV9 to TRBJ1-1; the D is unclear. The CDR3 is 14 amino acids. CDR1 and CDR2 from the germline V gene are SGDLS and YYNGEE. V was cut by 2 bases and J by 0 bases, with 8 bases left in between. CDR3 loop: CASSVGNLNTEAFF. The CDR3 nucleotides read TGTGCCAGCAGCGTCGGTAACCTGAACACTGAAGCTTTCTTT.

The V call is TRBV4-1, the J call TRBJ2-3; D unresolved. The CDR3 length is 18 residues. V lost 0 bases and J lost 0, with 16 bases in between. The germline V gene has CDR1 MGHRA and CDR2 YSYEKL. The CDR3 DNA sequence: TGCGCCAGCAGCCAAGAATCGGGCCAAAGTTCTAGCACAGATACGCAGTATTTT. This encodes CASSQESGQSSSTDTQYF.

This clone was found once. V usage is TRBV19 and J usage is TRBJ1-5; D remains unclear. Trimming cost V 5 bases and J 4 bases, with 12 bases left between them. From germline, CDR1 is LNHDA and CDR2 SQIVND (reference sequence). The CDR3 consists of 14 residues. The CDR3 DNA follows: TGTGCCAGTAGTCCCACGGCAGGAAATCAGCCCCAGCATTTT. It codes for CASSPTAGNQPQHF.

The V and J genes are TRBV6-5 and TRBJ1-5, with D possibly matching TRBD1 (6 bases). V was shortened by 2 bases and J by 7 bases, with 15 bases between the two germline ends. CDR1 MNHEY and CDR2 SVGAGI come from the germline V gene. The CDR3 has 15 residues. This CDR3 reads CASSYNAQGIQPQHF. The CDR3 coding sequence is TGTGCCAGCAGTTACAACGCCCAGGGGATACAGCCCCAGCATTTT.

The V gene is TRBV19, the J gene TRBJ1-2, with TRBD1 matching over 8 bases. With 6 bases clipped from V and 4 bases from J, the junction kept 10 bases outside the gene matches. This CDR3 has 15 amino acids. Per germline, CDR1 LNHDA and CDR2 SQIVND (reference sequence). CDR3 DNA sequence: TGTGCCAGTAGAGGGGCGTGGACAGGGATCTATGGCTACACCTTC. The encoded protein is CASRGAWTGIYGYTF. Using reference TRBV19 and TRBJ1-2 for the parts outside the CDR3, the full variable domain is DGGITQSPKYLFRKEGQNVTLSCEQNLNHDAMYWYRQDPGQGLRLIYYSQIVNDFQKGDIAEGYSVSREKKESFPLTVTSAQKNPTAFYLCASRGAWTGIYGYTFGSGTRLTVV.

The chain recombines TRBV5-1 with TRBJ2-3; weak D call: TRBD2 (6 bases). V was trimmed by 0 bases and J by 2 bases, leaving 19 bases between them. Looked up from germline, CDR1 is SGHRS and CDR2 is YFSETQ. CDR3 size: 18 residues. The CDR3: CASSLGRDFVWDTDTQYF. For the CDR3, the DNA is TGCGCCAGCAGCTTGGGGCGGGACTTCGTTTGGGACACAGATACGCAGTATTTT.

V is TRBV28 and J is TRBJ1-2, with 10 bases matching TRBD1. CDR3 length: 13 residues. The junction had 7 bases not matched to a gene; V was cut back by 10 bases and J by 5 bases. In germline, CDR1 is MDHEN, CDR2 SYDVKM. The CDR3, as DNA: TGTGCCACACTGACAGGGGGCGGTTATGGCTACACCTTC. This sequence encodes CATLTGGGYGYTF.

This chain uses TRBV30 with TRBJ2-2, with 9 bases identical to TRBD2. Trimming took 5 bases from V and 13 from J; bases not matched to a gene: 11. This CDR3 is built from 13 residues. Germline V lookup: CDR1 GTSNPN, CDR2 SVGIG (reference sequence). The CDR3 region has the DNA TGTGCCTGGCACGACTCGGGACTAGCAACGCTGTTTTTT. It specifies CAWHDSGLATLFF.

V gene TRBV7-2 combines with J gene TRBJ1-2; D gene ambiguous. Germline V gene sequence: CDR1 SGHTA, CDR2 FQGNSA. The CDR3 extends over 13 amino acids. The V gene lost 2 bases and the J gene lost 3 bases, with 7 bases spanning the gap. In nucleotides, the CDR3 is TGTGCCAGCAGCTTACAGGCATACTATGGCTACACCTTC. This codes for CASSLQAYYGYTF.

The chain is built from TRBV5-6 and TRBJ1-5; 9 bases line up with TRBD1. Trimming cost V 2 bases and J 6 bases; bases outside gene matches: 6. CDR1 is SGHDT, CDR2 YYEEEE, per germline. The CDR3 covers 15 residues. The CDR3 DNA sequence: TGTGCCAGCAGCTTCACGGGACAGGGTGGTCAGCCCCAGCATTTT. Amino acid sequence: CASSFTGQGGQPQHF.

The V and J genes are TRBV11-2 and TRBJ1-3; 7 bases are shared with TRBD1. Germline CDR1 reads SGHAT; CDR2 reads FQNNGV. This CDR3 comprises 16 residues. Trimming took 4 bases from V and 2 from J; bases not matched to a gene: 8. CDR3 nucleotides: TGTGCCAGCAGCTGGACAGGATCCAAGGCTGGAAACACCATATATTTT. Its protein product is CASSWTGSKAGNTIYF. The entire variable domain, with the rest obtained from reference TRBV11-2 and TRBJ1-3, is as follows: EAGVAQSPRYKIIEKRQSVAFWCNPISGHATLYWYQQILGQGPKLLIQFQNNGVVDDSQLPKDRFSAERLKGVDSTLKIQPAKLEDSAVYLCASSWTGSKAGNTIYFGEGSWLTVV.

The gene calls are TRBV5-1 and TRBJ1-1, with D perhaps TRBD1 (6 bases). This CDR3 comprises 15 residues. In germline, CDR1 is SGHRS, CDR2 YFSETQ. Trimming took 2 bases from V and 2 from J, leaving 13 bases between them. The chain's CDR3 is CASSLQGPQNTEAFF. The CDR3 DNA reads as TGCGCCAGCAGCTTACAGGGCCCCCAAAACACTGAAGCTTTCTTT.

The chain couples TRBV5-6 to TRBJ1-2, with D unresolved. V was clipped by 0 bases and J by 3 bases, with 9 bases between them. The CDR3 length is 14 residues. Per the germline V gene, CDR1 is SGHDT and CDR2 is YYEEEE. This chain's CDR3 is CASSLGPTHYGYTF. The CDR3 coding sequence is TGTGCCAGCAGCTTGGGGCCAACCCACTATGGCTACACCTTC.

Only one count was recorded for this clone. The V and J genes are TRBV5-1 and TRBJ2-2; 7 bases are a match to TRBD1. Germline values: CDR1 SGHRS, CDR2 YFSETQ. Unmatched junction bases numbered 5, after V lost 4 bases and J lost 5 bases. The CDR3 consists of 14 residues. CDR3 DNA sequence: TGCGCCAGCAGCCGAGACAGGGAAACCGGGGAGCTGTTTTTT. Translated, it gives CASSRDRETGELFF.

This clone appeared a few times. The V gene is TRBV7-9, the J gene TRBJ1-2, with TRBD1 matching 8 bases. The V segment lost 3 bases and the J segment 8 bases; nucleotides outside the gene matches: 11. Germline CDR1 SEHNR, CDR2 FQNEAQ (reference sequence). The CDR3 covers 15 residues. DNA for the CDR3: TGTGCCAGCAGCTTGGACAGGGCAGTATCGAGGGGCTACACCTTC. Its protein product is CASSLDRAVSRGYTF.

The rearrangement joins TRBV19 to TRBJ1-2, with TRBD1 as a possible D gene (5 bases). The CDR3 loop spans 13 amino acids. The V gene's germline CDR1 is LNHDA and CDR2 SQIVND (reference sequence). Trimming stripped 3 bases from V and 4 bases from J, with 9 bases between. The CDR3 sequence is CASSIDRGYGYTF. In DNA form, the CDR3 reads TGTGCCAGTAGTATCGACAGAGGCTATGGCTACACCTTC.

This clone is a singleton in its sample. The V call is TRBV27, the J call TRBJ2-7; 9 bases line up with TRBD1. This CDR3 is 15 amino acids long. The germline V gene has CDR1 MNHEY and CDR2 SMNVEV (reference sequence). The trim removed 8 bases at V and 4 bases at J, leaving 12 bases unmatched. Written as DNA, the CDR3 is TGTGCCAGCCGCCCCCCCGGGGACAGGGTGTACGAGCAGTACTTC. Translation: CASRPPGDRVYEQYF.

The chain is built from TRBV28 and TRBJ1-5, with D possibly being TRBD1 (5 bases). There are 17 residues in the CDR3. Per germline, CDR1 MDHEN and CDR2 SYDVKM. V was pared by 7 bases and J by 0 bases, with 19 bases between. CDR3 protein: CASKRAGWDNSNQPQHF. CDR3 DNA sequence: TGTGCCAGCAAAAGGGCAGGGTGGGATAATAGCAATCAGCCCCAGCATTTT.

CDR3 residues: CASSQGRWDGANVLTF. The CDR3 DNA reads TGCGCCAGCAGCCAAGGCCGATGGGATGGGGCCAACGTCCTGACTTTC. The V and J genes are TRBV4-1 and TRBJ2-6; no definite D call. Germline assignment: CDR1 MGHRA and CDR2 YSYEKL. The germline V and J ends were trimmed by 1 base and 3 bases, with 10 bases remaining between them. CDR3 length equals 16 residues.

The chain employs TRBV5-5 and TRBJ2-1; no clear D gene. CDR3 size: 14 residues. V was pared by 2 bases and J by 0 bases, with 6 bases between. Germline V CDR1 and CDR2: SGHKS, YYEKEE (reference sequence). The DNA of the CDR3 is TGTGCCAGCAGCTTCTCGAGCTCCTACAATGAGCAGTTCTTC. Its protein is CASSFSSSYNEQFF. The full variable domain, its missing parts supplied by reference TRBV5-5 and TRBJ2-1, is DAGVTQSPTHLIKTRGQQVTLRCSPISGHKSVSWYQQVLGQGPQFIFQYYEKEERGRGNFPDRFSARQFPNYSSELNVNALLLGDSALYLCASSFSSSYNEQFFGPGTRLTVL.